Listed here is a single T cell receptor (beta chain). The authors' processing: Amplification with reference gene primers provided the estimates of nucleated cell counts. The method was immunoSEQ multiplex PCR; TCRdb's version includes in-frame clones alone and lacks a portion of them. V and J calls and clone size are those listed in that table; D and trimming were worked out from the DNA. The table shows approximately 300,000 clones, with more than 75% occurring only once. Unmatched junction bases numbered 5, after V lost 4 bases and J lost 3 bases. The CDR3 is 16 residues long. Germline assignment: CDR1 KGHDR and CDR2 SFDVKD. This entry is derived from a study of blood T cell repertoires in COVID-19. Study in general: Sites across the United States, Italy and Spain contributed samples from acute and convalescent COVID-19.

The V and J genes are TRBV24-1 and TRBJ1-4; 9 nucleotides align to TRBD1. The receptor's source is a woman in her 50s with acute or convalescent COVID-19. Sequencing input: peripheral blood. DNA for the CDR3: TGTGCCACCAGTGACCCAGGACAGGGGTCTAATGAAAAACTGTTTTTT. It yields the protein CATSDPGQGSNEKLFF.